Listed below are T cell receptor beta chains from one sample, sequenced in a study of PD-L1 blockade in urothelial cancer. Using immunoSEQ multiplex PCR, the repertoire was profiled, and TCRdb retains in-frame clones only, with some absent. Of around 100,000 clones in the sample, 90% were seen once. Source: PBMCs, taken around atezolizumab (anti-PD-L1) treatment. The receptors originated from a man aged 55 to 70 with urothelial cancer. CDR3s include the opening cysteine and the closing phenylalanine or tryptophan. The order of the fields is clone size, V gene, D gene, J gene, CDR3 protein, CDR3 DNA. A D gene is named only where the DNA matches it firmly. Not all rows give a size; the values are once, few, many and, for expanded clones, a class.

>NA|TRBV5-1|NA|TRBJ2-2
CASSLALANTGELFF
TGCGCCAGCAGCTTAGCCCTGGCGAACACCGGGGAGCTGTTTTTT
>NA|TRBV5-1|TRBD2|TRBJ2-2
CASSLAGTNTGELFF
TGCGCCAGCAGTCTAGCGGGGACCAACACCGGGGAGCTGTTTTTT
>NA|TRBV30|TRBD1|TRBJ1-2
CAWSPPYGQGFYGYTF
TGTGCCTGGAGTCCCCCCTATGGACAGGGGTTCTATGGCTACACCTTC
>NA|TRBV5-4|TRBD1|TRBJ2-1
CASSLTGGSEQFF
TGTGCCAGCAGCCTTACAGGGGGCTCTGAGCAGTTCTTC
>NA|TRBV5-1|NA|TRBJ2-1
CASSLAGSYNEQFF
TGCGCCAGCAGCTTGGCCGGTAGCTACAATGAGCAGTTCTTC
>NA|TRBV5-1|NA|TRBJ2-3
CASSRDIRTDTQYF
TGCGCCAGCAGCCGGGACATTCGCACAGATACGCAGTATTTT
>NA|TRBV28|TRBD2|TRBJ2-1
CASSTGTTKSEQFF
TGTGCCAGCAGTACCGGGACTACCAAAAGTGAGCAGTTCTTC
>NA|TRBV19|TRBD1|TRBJ1-1
CARNRDRGTNTEAFF
TGTGCCAGAAACCGGGACAGAGGCACGAACACTGAAGCTTTCTTT
>NA|TRBV2|NA|TRBJ1-5
CASRRTPSSQQPQHF
TGTGCCAGCAGAAGGACACCTTCCTCCCAACAGCCCCAGCATTTT
>NA|TRBV2|TRBD2|TRBJ2-5
CASRGTSGREGGETQYF
TGTGCCAGCAGGGGGACTAGCGGGAGGGAAGGGGGAGAGACCCAGTACTTC
>NA|TRBV5-1|NA|TRBJ2-5
CASSLESGRETQYF
TGCGCCAGCAGCTTGGAGAGCGGCCGAGAGACCCAGTACTTC
>NA|TRBV2|NA|TRBJ2-1
CASSEERVGGRNEQFF
TGTGCCAGCAGTGAAGAGAGGGTGGGGGGGCGTAATGAGCAGTTCTTC
>NA|TRBV20-1|NA|TRBJ1-4
CSVGVNEKLFF
TGCAGTGTAGGGGTTAATGAAAAACTGTTTTTT
>NA|TRBV11-2|NA|TRBJ1-1
CASRPGFGATEAFF
TGTGCCAGCCGTCCAGGATTTGGTGCCACTGAAGCTTTCTTT
>NA|TRBV7-4|TRBD2|TRBJ2-5
CASSLARDRRELNQETQYF
TGTGCCAGCAGCTTAGCGCGGGATAGGCGGGAGTTAAACCAAGAGACCCAGTACTTC
>NA|TRBV5-6|TRBD2|TRBJ2-5
CASSLLSGGAETQYF
TGTGCCAGCAGCTTGCTTAGCGGGGGGGCTGAGACCCAGTACTTC
>NA|TRBV6-6|NA|TRBJ1-5
CASSYARSNQPQHF
TGTGCCAGCAGTTACGCGCGGAGTAATCAGCCCCAGCATTTT
>NA|TRBV4-3|TRBD2|TRBJ2-5
CASSLQHGSGIQETQYF
TGCGCCAGCAGCCTACAGCATGGTAGCGGGATACAAGAGACCCAGTACTTC
>NA|TRBV30|NA|TRBJ2-7
CAWSVLRGGEQYF
TGTGCCTGGAGTGTACTGAGAGGGGGCGAGCAGTACTTC
>NA|TRBV10-2|TRBD1|TRBJ1-4
CASSPYRGDEKLFF
TGCGCCAGCAGTCCCTACAGGGGGGACGAAAAACTGTTTTTT
>NA|TRBV11-2|NA|TRBJ1-5
CASSLAREMPQHF
TGTGCCAGCAGCTTAGCCCGGGAAATGCCCCAGCATTTT
>NA|TRBV30|NA|TRBJ1-4
CAWSPQGYRYEKLFF
TGTGCCTGGAGTCCACAGGGTTATCGGTATGAAAAACTGTTTTTT
>NA|TRBV30|NA|TRBJ1-1
CAWSVKQGNTEAFF
TGTGCCTGGAGTGTAAAACAGGGAAACACTGAAGCTTTCTTT
>NA|TRBV29-1|TRBD2|TRBJ2-1
CSGNQGVWQRGTYNEQFF
TGCAGCGGAAATCAGGGTGTTTGGCAGCGGGGTACCTACAATGAGCAGTTCTTC
>NA|TRBV30|NA|TRBJ1-1
CAWSVGGGNTEAFF
TGTGCCTGGAGTGTAGGGGGGGGGAACACTGAAGCTTTCTTT
>NA|TRBV5-1|TRBD2|TRBJ2-7
CASSPRTSGYEQYF
TGCGCCAGCAGCCCAAGAACTAGCGGCTACGAGCAGTACTTC
>NA|TRBV5-3|NA|TRBJ2-7
CARSRNRRSTYEQYF
TGTGCCAGAAGCCGAAACAGGCGCTCAACCTACGAGCAGTACTTC
>NA|TRBV19|TRBD2|TRBJ2-5
CASRLAASKTQYF
TGTGCCAGCCGACTAGCGGCCAGTAAAACCCAGTACTTC
>NA|TRBV18|TRBD1|TRBJ1-2
CASSLPGQGVRYGYTF
TGTGCCAGCTCACTACCGGGACAGGGGGTTCGGTATGGCTACACCTTC
>NA|TRBV6-4|NA|TRBJ2-4
CASSPRPLGDIQYF
TGTGCCAGCAGTCCCCGGCCGCTAGGCGACATTCAGTACTTC
>NA|TRBV30|NA|TRBJ1-4
CAWSVSGVELFF
TGTGCCTGGAGTGTATCCGGGGTAGAACTGTTTTTT
>NA|TRBV5-5|NA|TRBJ2-1
CASSLSGTRGNEQFF
TGTGCCAGCAGCTTGAGTGGTACTAGAGGGAATGAGCAGTTCTTC
>once|TRBV7-2|TRBD2|TRBJ2-7
CASSLTGGSYEQYF
TGTGCCAGCAGCTTAACGGGGGGATCCTACGAGCAGTACTTC
>once|TRBV15|NA|TRBJ2-1
CATSRDSGVARGFF
TGTGCCACCAGCAGAGATTCGGGTGTAGCAAGGGGGTTCTTC
>NA|TRBV5-1|TRBD1|TRBJ2-5
CASSLGGTVQETQYF
TGCGCCAGCAGCTTGGGGGGGACAGTGCAAGAGACCCAGTACTTC
>NA|TRBV19|NA|TRBJ1-1
CASTLRDLNTEAFF
TGTGCCAGTACCCTCCGGGATTTGAACACTGAAGCTTTCTTT
>NA|TRBV5-1|TRBD1|TRBJ2-5
CASKVDRGYQETQYF
TGCGCCAGCAAGGTAGACAGGGGATACCAAGAGACCCAGTACTTC
>NA|TRBV5-4|TRBD2|TRBJ2-5
CASSSSGYQETQYF
TGTGCCAGCAGCTCTAGCGGCTACCAAGAGACCCAGTACTTC
>NA|TRBV2|TRBD2|TRBJ2-7
CASRGLAGAFGEQYF
TGTGCCAGCAGGGGACTAGCGGGGGCCTTCGGAGAGCAGTACTTC
>NA|TRBV6-1|NA|TRBJ1-4
CASTLKLKLFF
TGTGCCAGCACCTTAAAGCTAAAACTGTTTTTT
>NA|TRBV4-2|NA|TRBJ2-3
CASSQDEVLASRKPTRRDTQYF
TGTGCCAGCAGCCAAGATGAGGTCCTAGCCAGCCGGAAACCAACTCGGCGCGATACGCAGTATTTT
>once|TRBV11-1|TRBD1|TRBJ2-7
CASSLGTGGSYEQYF
TGTGCCAGCAGCTTGGGGACAGGGGGCTCCTACGAGCAGTACTTC
>NA|TRBV4-2|TRBD2|TRBJ2-6
CASSQEGQRGTISGANVLTF
TGTGCCAGCAGCCAAGAGGGTCAGCGGGGGACTATCTCTGGGGCCAACGTCCTGACTTTC
>NA|TRBV28|NA|TRBJ2-4
CASSPGGTSNIQYF
TGTGCCAGCAGTCCAGGCGGGACTTCAAACATTCAGTACTTC
>NA|TRBV5-4|NA|TRBJ1-3
CASSFFSTGLSGNTIYF
TGTGCCAGCAGCTTTTTCTCGACAGGTCTCTCTGGAAACACCATATATTTT
>NA|TRBV5-1|NA|TRBJ2-3
CASSNRGGGDTQYF
TGCGCCAGCAGCAACCGCGGGGGCGGAGATACGCAGTATTTT
>NA|TRBV5-8|TRBD1|TRBJ1-4
CASSHTGTVATNEKLFF
TGTGCCAGCAGCCATACCGGGACAGTTGCAACTAATGAAAAACTGTTTTTT
>once|TRBV7-8|TRBD1|TRBJ2-7
CASSLNRGREQYF
TGTGCCAGCAGCTTAAACAGGGGAAGGGAGCAGTACTTC
>NA|TRBV5-1|TRBD1|TRBJ2-7
CASSSGQGGAYEQYF
TGCGCCAGCAGCTCTGGACAGGGTGGGGCGTACGAGCAGTACTTC
>NA|TRBV29-1|NA|TRBJ1-4
CSVGTGGEKLFF
TGCAGCGTGGGGACGGGGGGGGAAAAACTGTTTTTT
>NA|TRBV5-4|TRBD2|TRBJ2-7
CASSPGAGEQYF
TGTGCCAGCAGCCCCGGAGCGGGGGAGCAGTACTTC
>few|TRBV7-3|TRBD1|TRBJ2-7
CASSSDRGDEQYF
TGTGCCAGCAGCTCAGACAGGGGAGACGAGCAGTACTTC
>NA|TRBV30|NA|TRBJ2-1
CAWSATGLYNEQFF
TGTGCCTGGAGCGCCACGGGACTTTACAATGAGCAGTTCTTC
>NA|TRBV9|NA|TRBJ2-3
CASSVAGDTQYF
TGTGCCAGCAGCGTAGCCGGGGATACGCAGTATTTT
>NA|TRBV7-2|TRBD2|TRBJ2-3
CASSVGGSGGITDTQYF
TGTGCCAGCAGCGTCGGTGGTAGCGGGGGCATCACAGATACGCAGTATTTT